These T cell receptor beta chains were read from a single sample in a study of a mutant IDH1 vaccine in newly diagnosed glioma. What these receptors recognize is not known. Here immunoSEQ multiplex PCR was the method, and the copy in TCRdb shows in-frame clones only, minus some. The sample carries around 56,000 clones, about 81% recorded once. The sequencing used PBMCs, collected from a glioma patient whose treatment included an IDH1 peptide vaccine. These receptors were collected from a woman in her thirties or forties with glioma. Some clones in this sample may be carry-over from other donors' samples. The CDR3 runs from the conserved cysteine through the conserved F or W.

TRBV7-9	TRBJ2-7	CASSSGTWVGEQYF
TRBV9	TRBJ2-1	CASSVSYNEQFF
TRBV7-6	TRBJ2-1	CASSWAGAGEYNEQFF
TRBV18	TRBJ2-1	CASSILAANYNEQFF
TRBV29-1	TRBJ2-3	CSGEGGTDTQYF
TRBV6-1	TRBJ2-7	CASSHGDSNYEQYF
TRBV30	TRBJ2-5	CAWSVLSETQYF
TRBV6-4	TRBJ1-5	CASSVWVWQPQHF
TRBV7-2	TRBJ2-1	CASSPNLAGGQKFF
TRBV25-1	TRBJ2-3	CASSPTSRITDTQYF
TRBV6-6	TRBJ1-1	CASSDRDTEAFF
TRBV15	TRBJ1-5	CATSFPGPNQPQHF
TRBV5-1	TRBJ1-3	CASSADLQGSGNTIYF
TRBV6-1	TRBJ2-2	CASSDGGGTGELFF
TRBV18	TRBJ1-2	CASSPQDSYGYTF
TRBV5-6	TRBJ2-3	CASSFFSGGTDTQYF
TRBV5-1	TRBJ1-4	CASSRDSHEKLFF
TRBV5-4	TRBJ2-2	CASSSGSRGLLGELFF
TRBV4-1	TRBJ1-2	CASSFPSLNYGYTF
TRBV7-8	TRBJ2-7	CASSKGSNYEQYF
TRBV6-6	TRBJ1-6	CASGTRDGTGNSPLHF
TRBV7-8	TRBJ2-3	CASSLVLGNTQYF
TRBV30	TRBJ2-5	CAWSPGTETQYF
TRBV6-6	TRBJ1-2	CASRGVSSSQGDTF
TRBV29-1	TRBJ2-7	CSCGGIYTYEQYF
TRBV27	TRBJ2-2	CASSFQGRWGGELFF